The 22 T cell receptor beta chains below all came from one sample that was sequenced in a study of T cells in tumors after PD-1 blockade (dated by TCRdb to about 2019). The time point label corresponds to: before anti-PD-1 therapy. Library preparation employed the immunoSEQ multiplex PCR assay. TCRdb stores this immuneACCESS table with in-frame sequences only. Part of the clones is absent; in the studies checked, under half of the shortfall reflects unresolved V genes, and no reason is known for the rest. The sample yields some 43,000 clones; approximately 84% were counted once. The ten largest clonotypes hold 4% to 5% of the sample. The sequencing here drew on PBMCs, taken before anti-PD-1 treatment. These receptors were taken from a human donor with basal cell carcinoma.

The gene calls are TRBV12-3 or TRBV12-4 and TRBJ1-2; tentatively, D is TRBD1 (5 bases). The CDR3 loop spans 11 amino acids. The V and J ends lost 3 bases and 9 bases respectively, with 8 bases between them. As DNA, the CDR3 is TGTGCCAGCAGTTTGCGGGGGAGCTACACCTTC. Translating gives CASSLRGSYTF.

This clone came up a few times. The chain links TRBV19 to TRBJ1-2, with D perhaps TRBD1 (6 bases). Trimming took 2 bases from V and 6 from J, leaving 10 bases between them. Germline loops: CDR1 LNHDA, CDR2 SQIVND (reference sequence). The CDR3 sequence is 13 residues long. CDR3 in DNA: TGTGCCAGTAGTATAACAGGGAAGGATGGCTACACCTTC. Translated, it gives CASSITGKDGYTF.

The gene calls are TRBV5-6 and TRBJ1-2; 9 positions match TRBD1. The CDR3 contains 15 residues. Losses at the gene ends were 4 bases for V and 2 bases for J; bases not matched to a gene: 6. The germline V gene has CDR1 SGHDT and CDR2 YYEEEE. The CDR3 nucleotides are TGTGCCAGCAGCCCCCGGGACAGGGTGAACTATGGCTACACCTTC. Amino acids: CASSPRDRVNYGYTF.

J is TRBJ2-5 and V is TRBV6-5; D gene ambiguous. The CDR3 runs 11 residues. Between the trimmed V and J ends, which lost 8 bases and 5 bases, there was a span of 9 bases. In germline, CDR1 is MNHEY, CDR2 SVGAGI. CDR3 sequence: CASLGWETQYF. CDR3 sequence (DNA): TGTGCCAGCCTAGGGTGGGAGACCCAGTACTTC.

V gene TRBV5-5 combines with J gene TRBJ2-1; TRBD1 matches at 9 bases. Germline values: CDR1 SGHKS, CDR2 YYEKEE (reference sequence). The CDR3 runs 13 residues. The V segment lost 4 bases and the J segment 7 bases; nucleotides outside the gene matches: 3. The CDR3 sequence: CASSRQGGNEQFF. The CDR3 DNA reads as TGTGCCAGCAGCCGACAGGGGGGGAATGAGCAGTTCTTC. Full variable domain (outside the CDR3, taken from reference TRBV5-5 and TRBJ2-1): DAGVTQSPTHLIKTRGQQVTLRCSPISGHKSVSWYQQVLGQGPQFIFQYYEKEERGRGNFPDRFSARQFPNYSSELNVNALLLGDSALYLCASSRQGGNEQFFGPGTRLTVL.

The V gene is TRBV19, the J gene TRBJ1-1, with D unresolved. Germline V gene data show CDR1 as LNHDA and CDR2 as SQIVND (reference sequence). Trimming pared 10 bases from V and 6 bases from J, leaving 21 bases between. The CDR3 is made up of 14 amino acids. The CDR3 protein is CATRSPHLSAEAFF. The CDR3 nucleotides read TGTGCCACCCGATCCCCCCACTTAAGCGCTGAAGCTTTCTTT.

The CDR3 loop is CASSSSFLNSYEQYF. CDR3 nucleotide sequence: TGTGCCAGCAGTTCCTCCTTCTTAAACTCCTACGAGCAGTACTTC. This chain uses TRBV6-5 with TRBJ2-7, with D unclear. Germline V lookup: CDR1 MNHEY, CDR2 SVGAGI. The V and J ends lost 4 bases and 0 bases respectively, with 13 bases between them. The CDR3 extends over 15 amino acids.

The V and J genes are TRBV3-1 (or the pseudogene TRBV3-2) and TRBJ2-7; D gene ambiguous. The CDR3 has 12 residues. Germline values: CDR1 LGHDT, CDR2 YNNKEL (reference sequence). V lost 2 bases and J lost 2, with 4 bases in between. CDR3 loop: CASSQTPYEQYF. The CDR3 nucleotides are TGTGCCAGCAGCCAAACCCCCTACGAGCAGTACTTC.

The genes are TRBV10-3 and TRBJ2-5; 9 bases map to TRBD2. V was clipped by 6 bases and J by 2 bases; unmatched bases: 4. This CDR3 region has 14 residues. Germline lookup yields CDR1 ENHRY and CDR2 SYGVKD. This CDR3 reads CAIRGSGGQETQYF. The CDR3 DNA sequence: TGTGCCATCAGGGGTAGCGGGGGACAAGAGACCCAGTACTTC.

The chain joins TRBV5-6 to TRBJ2-1; TRBD2 agrees at 14 bases. The CDR3 length is 15 residues. Germline assignment: CDR1 SGHDT and CDR2 YYEEEE. With 3 bases clipped from V and 9 bases from J, the junction kept 5 bases outside the gene matches. DNA for the CDR3: TGTGCCAGCAGCTCTTGGACTAGCGGGGGGACTGAGCAGTTCTTC. Residues: CASSSWTSGGTEQFF.

This clone was picked up a small number of times. This chain joins TRBV2 and TRBJ2-6; 7 bases agree with TRBD2. The CDR3 has 16 amino acids. Germline V lookup: CDR1 SNHLY, CDR2 FYNNEI. The J segment lost 0 bases and the V segment lost 8 bases, leaving 7 bases of the junction unmatched. Here the CDR3 reads CASGGGRTSGANVLTF. In DNA, the CDR3 is TGTGCCAGCGGCGGGGGACGGACCTCTGGGGCCAACGTCCTGACTTTC.

V usage is TRBV29-1 and J usage is TRBJ2-3; 8 bases align to TRBD2. The CDR3 runs 14 residues. J lost 6 bases, V lost 4 bases, and 9 bases had no gene match. Germline V CDR1 and CDR2: SQVTM, ANQGSEA. CDR3 loop: CSVAGGLVGDTQYF. Here the CDR3 DNA reads TGCAGCGTTGCCGGGGGACTAGTTGGTGATACGCAGTATTTT.

The V and J genes are TRBV27 and TRBJ2-5; 10 bases are a match to TRBD2. The CDR3 is made up of 14 amino acids. The germline gives CDR1 MNHEY, CDR2 SMNVEV (reference sequence). V was pared by 2 bases and J by 9 bases, with 6 bases of the junction left unmatched. The CDR3, as DNA: TGTGCCAGCAGTTTAGAGCGGGGGGGCGGGTCCCAGTACTTC. Translation gives CASSLERGGGSQYF.

The chain recombines TRBV29-1 with TRBJ2-5; no firm D call. V lost 3 bases and J lost 5, with 10 bases in between. Germline values: CDR1 SQVTM, CDR2 ANQGSEA. This CDR3 contains 12 residues. CDR3 coding DNA: TGCAGCGTTGAGGTAGTGGGGGAGACCCAGTACTTC. Translating it yields CSVEVVGETQYF.

V and J are TRBV5-6 and TRBJ1-5; D ambiguous. Looked up from germline, CDR1 is SGHDT and CDR2 is YYEEEE. V lost 0 bases and J lost 1, with 8 bases in between. The CDR3 loop spans 15 amino acids. The DNA for the CDR3 is TGTGCCAGCAGCTTGGGGTGGGGAAGCAATCAGCCCCAGCATTTT. It specifies CASSLGWGSNQPQHF.

V usage is TRBV10-1 and J usage is TRBJ1-1, with D perhaps matching TRBD1 (5 bases). CDR3 length: 14 amino acids. Germline V gene data show CDR1 as WNHNN and CDR2 as SYGVQD (reference sequence). Trimming removed 3 bases from V and 2 bases from J, with 10 bases in between. In DNA form, the CDR3 reads TGCGCCAGCAGTGAAGGGACGAGTAACACTGAAGCTTTCTTT. As protein: CASSEGTSNTEAFF.

V usage is TRBV5-4 and J usage is TRBJ2-7; a possible D gene is TRBD2 (6 bases). Germline V gene lookup returns CDR1 SGHNT and CDR2 YYREEE (reference sequence). V was trimmed by 2 bases and J by 0 bases, leaving 9 bases between them. This CDR3 region has 14 residues. CDR3 sequence (DNA): TGTGCCAGCAGCTTTGGGACTGTCTCCTACGAGCAGTACTTC. Translating gives CASSFGTVSYEQYF.

The chain recombines TRBV3-1 (or the pseudogene TRBV3-2) with TRBJ2-3, with D hard to call. Trimming left V 1 base short and J 4 bases short, with 15 bases between. The CDR3 runs 16 residues. Germline V gives CDR1 LGHDT, CDR2 YNNKEL (reference sequence). CDR3 in DNA: TGTGCCAGCAGCCAAGCTCGAACTTCCGGCCCAGATACGCAGTATTTT. This codes for CASSQARTSGPDTQYF.

This clone has a handful of counts. The chain is built from TRBV7-9 and TRBJ1-1, with a possible D match to TRBD1 (6 bases). Germline assignment: CDR1 SEHNR and CDR2 FQNEAQ (reference sequence). Between the trimmed V and J ends, which lost 6 bases and 0 bases, there was a span of 14 bases. The CDR3 contains 15 residues. The CDR3 sequence is CASRTKDRLNTEAFF. In nucleotides, the CDR3 is TGTGCCAGCAGGACAAAGGACAGATTGAACACTGAAGCTTTCTTT.

This sequence joins TRBV5-1 and TRBJ2-7, with D tentatively TRBD1 or TRBD2 (5 bases each). The germline CDR1 and CDR2 sequences are SGHRS and YFSETQ. V was cut by 7 bases and J by 0 bases, with 14 bases left in between. The CDR3 length is 14 residues. The CDR3 DNA sequence: TGCGCCAGCGGGTTGGGACGAAGCTCCTACGAGCAGTACTTC. Its translation is CASGLGRSSYEQYF.

The rearrangement uses TRBV2 and TRBJ1-6, with D unclear. Between the trimmed V and J ends, which lost 6 bases and 2 bases, there was a span of 17 bases. Germline loops: CDR1 SNHLY, CDR2 FYNNEI. The CDR3 extends over 17 amino acids. CDR3 loop: CASSHGSAGTYNSPLHF. The CDR3 nucleotides read TGTGCCAGCAGCCACGGCTCAGCGGGAACCTATAATTCACCCCTCCACTTT.

The J gene is TRBJ1-1, the V gene TRBV14; D gene ambiguous. The germline CDR1 and CDR2 sequences are SGHDN and FVKESK. V was cut by 1 base and J by 1 base, with 16 bases left in between. The CDR3 has 17 residues. CDR3 residues: CASSQVLQLYSNTEAFF. Written as DNA, the CDR3 is TGTGCCAGCAGCCAAGTCCTTCAGCTGTATTCGAACACTGAAGCTTTCTTT.